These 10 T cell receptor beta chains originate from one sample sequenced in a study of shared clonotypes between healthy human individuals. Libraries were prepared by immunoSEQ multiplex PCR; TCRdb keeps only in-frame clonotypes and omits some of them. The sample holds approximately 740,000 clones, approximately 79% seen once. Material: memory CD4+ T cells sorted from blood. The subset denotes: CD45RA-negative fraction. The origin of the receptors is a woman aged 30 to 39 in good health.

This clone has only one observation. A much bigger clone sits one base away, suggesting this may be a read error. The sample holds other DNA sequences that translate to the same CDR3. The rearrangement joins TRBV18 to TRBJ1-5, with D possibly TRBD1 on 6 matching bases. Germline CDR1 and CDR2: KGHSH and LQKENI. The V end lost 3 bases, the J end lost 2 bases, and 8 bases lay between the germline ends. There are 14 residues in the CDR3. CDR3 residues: CASSPTGGNQPQHF. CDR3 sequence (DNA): TGTGCCAGCTCACCGACAGGAGGCAATCAGCCCCAGCATTTT. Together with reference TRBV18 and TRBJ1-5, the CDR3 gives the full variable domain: NAGVMQNPRHLVRRRGQEARLRCSPMKGHSHVYWYRQLPEEGLKFMVYLQKENIIDESGMPKERFSAEFPKEGPSILRIQQVVRGDSAAYFCASSPTGGNQPQHFGDGTRLSIL.

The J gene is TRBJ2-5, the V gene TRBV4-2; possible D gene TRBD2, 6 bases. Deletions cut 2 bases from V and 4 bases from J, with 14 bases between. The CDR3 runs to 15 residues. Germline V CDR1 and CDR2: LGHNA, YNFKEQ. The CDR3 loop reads CASSQNSGGLETQYF. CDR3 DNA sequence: TGTGCCAGCAGCCAAAATAGCGGAGGGCTAGAGACCCAGTACTTC.

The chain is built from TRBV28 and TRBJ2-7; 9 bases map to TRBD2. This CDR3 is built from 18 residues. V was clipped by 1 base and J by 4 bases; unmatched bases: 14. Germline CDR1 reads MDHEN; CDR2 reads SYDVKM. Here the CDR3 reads CASSLYGGTGTSTYEQYF. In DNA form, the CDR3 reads TGTGCCAGCAGTTTATACGGGGGGACCGGGACTAGCACGTACGAGCAGTACTTC.

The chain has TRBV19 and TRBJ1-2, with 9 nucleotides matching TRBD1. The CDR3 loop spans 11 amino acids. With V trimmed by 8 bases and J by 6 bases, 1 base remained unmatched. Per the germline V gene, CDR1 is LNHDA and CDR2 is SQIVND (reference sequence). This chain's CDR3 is CASRQGDGYTF. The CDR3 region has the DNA TGTGCCAGTCGACAGGGGGATGGCTACACCTTC.

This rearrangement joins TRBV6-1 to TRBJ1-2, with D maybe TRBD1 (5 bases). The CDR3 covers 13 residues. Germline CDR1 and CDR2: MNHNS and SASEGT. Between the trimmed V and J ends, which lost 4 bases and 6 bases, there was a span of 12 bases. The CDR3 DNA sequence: TGTGCCAGCAGTGTTCAGGGTAGAGATGGCTACACCTTC. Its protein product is CASSVQGRDGYTF.

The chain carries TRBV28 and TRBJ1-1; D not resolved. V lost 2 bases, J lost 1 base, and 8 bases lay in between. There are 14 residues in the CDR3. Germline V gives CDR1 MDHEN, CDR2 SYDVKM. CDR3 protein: CASSLIPGNTEAFF. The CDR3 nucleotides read TGTGCCAGCAGTTTAATACCCGGGAACACTGAAGCTTTCTTT.

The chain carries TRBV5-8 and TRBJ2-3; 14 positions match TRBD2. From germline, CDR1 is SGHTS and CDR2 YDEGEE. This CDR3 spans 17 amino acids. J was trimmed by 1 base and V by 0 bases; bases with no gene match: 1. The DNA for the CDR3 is TGTGCCAGCAGCTTGGGGGGACTAGCGGGAGGCACAGATACGCAGTATTTT. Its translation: CASSLGGLAGGTDTQYF.

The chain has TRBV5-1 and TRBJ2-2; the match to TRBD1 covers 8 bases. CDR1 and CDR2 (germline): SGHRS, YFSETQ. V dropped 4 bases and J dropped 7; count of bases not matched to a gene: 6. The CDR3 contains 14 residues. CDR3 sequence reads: CASSRTGNGGELFF. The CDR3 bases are TGCGCCAGCAGCCGGACAGGGAACGGCGGGGAGCTGTTTTTT.

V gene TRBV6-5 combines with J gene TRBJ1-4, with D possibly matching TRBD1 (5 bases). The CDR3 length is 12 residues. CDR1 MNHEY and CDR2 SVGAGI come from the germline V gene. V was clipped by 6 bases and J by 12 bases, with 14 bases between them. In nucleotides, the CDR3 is TGTGCCAGCAGGGGGACTCTAGAACAACTGTTTTTT. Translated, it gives CASRGTLEQLFF.

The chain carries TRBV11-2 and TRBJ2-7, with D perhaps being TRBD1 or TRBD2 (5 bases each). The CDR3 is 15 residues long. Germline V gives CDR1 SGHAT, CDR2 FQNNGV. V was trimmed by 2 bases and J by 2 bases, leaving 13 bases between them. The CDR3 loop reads CASSLLRDAAYEQYF. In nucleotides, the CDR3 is TGTGCCAGCAGCTTATTACGGGACGCCGCCTACGAGCAGTACTTC.